This TCR beta chain was identified during a study of shared T cell receptors in the human thymus. This table comes from immunoSEQ multiplex PCR, and its TCRdb copy is limited to in-frame clones, with some not included. The sample carries hundreds of thousands of clones, 70% to 90% recorded once. The CDR3 covers 14 residues. The germline CDR1 and CDR2 sequences are GTSNPN and SVGIG (reference sequence). With 0 bases removed from V and 4 bases from J, the gap between germline ends came to 12 bases. This sample also belongs to another study, concerning human thymus T cells. That publication notes: Apparent skewing of V and J gene usage characterized both thymic and blood repertoires. Related studies found that unrelated individuals share highly overlapping thymic repertoires.

This TCR was recovered from a boy less than two years old with a congenital heart defect. The chain joins TRBV30 to TRBJ2-5, with D hard to call. The specimen sequenced was thymocytes. The DNA of the CDR3 is TGTGCCTGGAGTGTGGCTAGAGATGCAGAGACCCAGTACTTC. Protein: CAWSVARDAETQYF.